These T cell receptor beta chains were read from a single sample in a study of shared clonotypes between healthy human individuals. TCRdb's copy holds only in-frame clones and misses some; the assay was immunoSEQ multiplex PCR. The sample yields about 1.5 million clones, approximately 96% seen once. The source material was naive CD4+ T cells sorted from blood. The receptors stem from a man aged 25 to 40 in good health. The CDR3 runs from the conserved cysteine through the conserved F or W. The order of the fields is J gene, V gene, clone size, D gene, CDR3 protein, CDR3 DNA. A D gene is named only where the DNA matches it firmly. The size of a clone is reported for some rows only, either as once, few or many, or as a class for expanded clones.

>TRBJ1-4|TRBV6-6|.|.
CASSYGGDRKILFF
TGTGCCAGCAGTTACGGGGGGGACCGAAAGATACTGTTTTTT
>TRBJ2-1|TRBV5-6|.|TRBD2
CASSFRGLGHNEQFF
TGTGCCAGCAGCTTTAGGGGACTAGGGCACAATGAGCAGTTCTTC
>TRBJ1-4|TRBV7-9|.|.
CASSPKAGSATNEKLFF
TGTGCCAGCAGCCCCAAGGCAGGGAGTGCAACTAATGAAAAACTGTTTTTT
>TRBJ2-1|TRBV11-2|.|.
CASSSTWSSYNEQFF
TGTGCCAGCAGCTCGACCTGGAGCTCCTACAATGAGCAGTTCTTC
>TRBJ2-7|TRBV19|.|TRBD2
CASCSRGDSYEQYF
TGTGCCAGTTGCAGTCGGGGGGATTCCTACGAGCAGTACTTC
>TRBJ1-1|TRBV19|.|.
CASRRDTEAFF
TGTGCCAGTAGGCGGGACACTGAAGCTTTCTTT
>TRBJ2-3|TRBV14|once|TRBD2
CASSTAAGVDGTDTQYF
TGTGCCAGCAGCACGGCAGCGGGAGTGGATGGCACAGATACGCAGTATTTT
>TRBJ2-7|TRBV11-2|.|.
CASSLEFSYEQYF
TGTGCCAGCAGCTTAGAGTTTAGCTACGAGCAGTACTTC
>TRBJ2-7|TRBV7-9|.|TRBD1
CASSSNPGGEQYF
TGTGCCAGCAGTTCGAATCCAGGGGGCGAGCAGTACTTC
>TRBJ1-5|TRBV7-6|.|.
CASSQTWGQGPYSNQPQHF
TGTGCCAGCAGCCAGACTTGGGGGCAGGGGCCCTATAGCAATCAGCCCCAGCATTTT
>TRBJ1-4|TRBV5-4|.|.
CASSSGGGSTNEKLFF
TGTGCCAGCAGCTCCGGTGGCGGATCCACTAATGAAAAACTGTTTTTT
>TRBJ2-1|TRBV20-1|.|.
CSGENYNEQFF
TGCAGTGGGGAGAACTACAATGAGCAGTTCTTC
>TRBJ1-4|TRBV7-6|.|.
CASRSGQGALEKLFF
TGTGCCAGCAGAAGCGGGCAGGGAGCCCTTGAAAAACTGTTTTTT
>TRBJ2-1|TRBV6-5|once|.
CASSYLLGPNNEQFF
TGTGCCAGCAGTTACCTACTGGGCCCCAACAATGAGCAGTTCTTC
>TRBJ2-1|TRBV5-1|.|TRBD1
CASSPGTGGLEQFF
TGCGCCAGCAGCCCCGGGACAGGGGGCCTTGAGCAGTTCTTC
>TRBJ2-1|TRBV7-8|.|.
CASSLILAVRSSYNEQFF
TGTGCCAGCAGCTTAATACTAGCCGTCCGGAGCTCCTACAATGAGCAGTTCTTC
>TRBJ2-7|TRBV18|.|TRBD2
CASSPLGGGRDAYEQYF
TGTGCCAGCTCACCACTTGGCGGCGGGAGGGACGCCTACGAGCAGTACTTC
>TRBJ2-1|TRBV28|.|.
CASSLGYSYNEQFF
TGTGCCAGCAGTTTAGGCTACTCCTACAATGAGCAGTTCTTC